This entry features one TCR beta chain sequence. Its target is unknown. This sample is drawn from a study of T cell responses to AZD1222 COVID-19 vaccine. Study results and limitations: Baseline seropositivity characterized only 5 or 6 AZD1222 recipients. Most donors were white British, females outnumbered males, and clonal diversity was possibly underestimated. The repertoires were collected only after the peak T cell response. Per reports, nearly half of all spike-specific TCRs target regions that are unmutated in variants.

TCRdb's copy holds only in-frame clones and misses some; the assay was immunoSEQ multiplex PCR. Here the sample spans 95,000 to 150,000 clones, roughly 90% being singletons. The CDR3 extends over 16 amino acids. Germline CDR1 and CDR2: MDHEN and SYDVKM. Trimming took 5 bases from V and 5 from J; bases not matched to a gene: 14. V is TRBV28 and J is TRBJ2-7; 8 nucleotides agree with TRBD1. The material sequenced was peripheral blood, taken on day 0 of AZD1222 vaccination. The clonotype was recovered from an adult in good health. The CDR3 nucleotides are TGTGCCAGCAGTGATCGACGGGGACAGGCGTCTCACGAGCAGTACTTC. This translates into CASSDRRGQASHEQYF.